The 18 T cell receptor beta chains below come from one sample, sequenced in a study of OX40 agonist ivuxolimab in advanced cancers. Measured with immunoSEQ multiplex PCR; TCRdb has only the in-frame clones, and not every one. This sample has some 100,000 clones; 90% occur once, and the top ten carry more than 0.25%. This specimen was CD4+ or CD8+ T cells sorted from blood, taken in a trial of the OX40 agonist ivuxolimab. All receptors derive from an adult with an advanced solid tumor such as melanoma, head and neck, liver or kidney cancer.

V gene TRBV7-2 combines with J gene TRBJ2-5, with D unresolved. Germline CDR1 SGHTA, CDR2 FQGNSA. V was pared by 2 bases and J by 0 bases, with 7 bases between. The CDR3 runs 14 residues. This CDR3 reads CASSLRVDQETQYF. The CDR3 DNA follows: TGTGCCAGCAGCTTACGGGTAGACCAAGAGACCCAGTACTTC. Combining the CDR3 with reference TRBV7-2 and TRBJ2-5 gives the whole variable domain GAGVSQSPSNKVTEKGKDVELRCDPISGHTALYWYRQSLGQGLEFLIYFQGNSAPDKSGLPSDRFSAERTGGSVSTLTIQRTQQEDSAVYLCASSLRVDQETQYFGPGTRLLVL.

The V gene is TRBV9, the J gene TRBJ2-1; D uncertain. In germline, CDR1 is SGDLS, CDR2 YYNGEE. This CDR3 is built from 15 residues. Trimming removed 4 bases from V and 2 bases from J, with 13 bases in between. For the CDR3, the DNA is TGTGCCAGCAGCCCTGATGGGTACCCCTACAATGAGCAGTTCTTC. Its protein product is CASSPDGYPYNEQFF.

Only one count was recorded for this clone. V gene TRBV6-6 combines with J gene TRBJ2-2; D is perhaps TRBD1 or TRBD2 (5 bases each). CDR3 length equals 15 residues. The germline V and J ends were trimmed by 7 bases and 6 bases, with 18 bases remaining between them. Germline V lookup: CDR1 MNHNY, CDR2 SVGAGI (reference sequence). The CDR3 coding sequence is TGTGCCAGCAACCAGAAACCCTCGGGACCCGGGGAGCTGTTTTTT. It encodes CASNQKPSGPGELFF.

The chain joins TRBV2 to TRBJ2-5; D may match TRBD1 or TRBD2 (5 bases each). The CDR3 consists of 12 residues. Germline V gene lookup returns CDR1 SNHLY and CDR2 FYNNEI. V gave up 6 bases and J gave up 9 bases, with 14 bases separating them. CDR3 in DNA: TGTGCCAGCAGGGGGGACCCAGGGTCCCAGTACTTC. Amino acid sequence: CASRGDPGSQYF.

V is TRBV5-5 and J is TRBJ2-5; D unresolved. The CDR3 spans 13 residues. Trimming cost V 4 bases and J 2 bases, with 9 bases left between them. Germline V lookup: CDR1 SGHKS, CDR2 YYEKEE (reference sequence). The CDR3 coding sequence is TGTGCCAGCAGCAGGGCCACGCAAGAGACCCAGTACTTC. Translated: CASSRATQETQYF.

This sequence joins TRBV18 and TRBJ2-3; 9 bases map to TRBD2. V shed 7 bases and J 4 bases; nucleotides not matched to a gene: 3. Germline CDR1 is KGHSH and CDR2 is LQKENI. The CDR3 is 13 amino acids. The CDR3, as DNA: TGTGCCAGCTTTAGCGGGGGACCAGATACGCAGTATTTT. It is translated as CASFSGGPDTQYF.

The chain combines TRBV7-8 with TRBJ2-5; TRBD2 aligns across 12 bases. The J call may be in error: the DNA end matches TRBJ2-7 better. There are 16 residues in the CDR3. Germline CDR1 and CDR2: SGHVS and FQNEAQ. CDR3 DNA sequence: TGTGCCAGCAGCCCCGCGCCGGGACTAGCGGGCTACGAGCAGTACTTC. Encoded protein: CASSPAPGLAGYEQYF.

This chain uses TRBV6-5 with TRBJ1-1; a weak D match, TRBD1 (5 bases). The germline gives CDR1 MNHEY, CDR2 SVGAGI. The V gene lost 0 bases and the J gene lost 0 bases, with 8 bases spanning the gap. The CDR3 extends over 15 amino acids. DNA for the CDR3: TGTGCCAGCAGTTACTCTGACAGACTGAACACTGAAGCTTTCTTT. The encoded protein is CASSYSDRLNTEAFF.

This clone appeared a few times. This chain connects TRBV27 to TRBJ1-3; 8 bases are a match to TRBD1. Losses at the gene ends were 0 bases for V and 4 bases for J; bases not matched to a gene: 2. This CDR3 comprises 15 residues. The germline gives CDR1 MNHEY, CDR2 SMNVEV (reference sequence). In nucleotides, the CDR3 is TGTGCCAGCAGTTTATCATGGACAGGGGGAAACACCATATATTTT. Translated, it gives CASSLSWTGGNTIYF.

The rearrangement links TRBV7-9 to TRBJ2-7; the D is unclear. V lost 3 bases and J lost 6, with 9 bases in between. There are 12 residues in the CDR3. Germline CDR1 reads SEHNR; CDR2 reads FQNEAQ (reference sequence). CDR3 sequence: CASSFTLVEQYF. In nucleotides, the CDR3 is TGTGCCAGCAGCTTTACTTTGGTCGAGCAGTACTTC.

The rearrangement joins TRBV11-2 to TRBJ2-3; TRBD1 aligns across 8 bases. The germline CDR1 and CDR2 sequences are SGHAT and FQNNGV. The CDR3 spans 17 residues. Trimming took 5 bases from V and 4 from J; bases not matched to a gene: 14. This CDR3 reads CASSPRTGSVKADTQYF. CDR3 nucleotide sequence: TGTGCCAGCAGCCCGAGGACAGGGAGTGTAAAGGCAGATACGCAGTATTTT.

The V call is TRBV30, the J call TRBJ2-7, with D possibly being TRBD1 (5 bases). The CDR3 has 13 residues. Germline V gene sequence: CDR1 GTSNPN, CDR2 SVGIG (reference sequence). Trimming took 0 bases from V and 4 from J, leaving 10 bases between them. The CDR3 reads CAWSVRQRYEQYF. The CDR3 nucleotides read TGTGCCTGGAGTGTCAGACAGAGGTACGAGCAGTACTTC.

The CDR3 loop reads CATSRKELTVYNEQFF. CDR3 in DNA: TGTGCCACCAGCAGAAAGGAACTAACCGTCTACAATGAGCAGTTCTTC. V and J are TRBV15 and TRBJ2-1; D gene ambiguous. There are 16 residues in the CDR3. With 2 bases removed from V and 3 bases from J, the gap between germline ends came to 14 bases. Germline V gene data show CDR1 as LNHNV and CDR2 as YYDKDF (reference sequence).

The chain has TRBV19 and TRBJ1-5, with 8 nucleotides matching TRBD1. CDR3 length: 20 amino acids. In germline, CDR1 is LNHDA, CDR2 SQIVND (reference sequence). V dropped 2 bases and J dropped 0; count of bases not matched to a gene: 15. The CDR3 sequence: CASSILNRGVEKDSNQPQHF. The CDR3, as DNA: TGTGCCAGTAGTATATTGAACAGGGGGGTGGAAAAGGATAGCAATCAGCCCCAGCATTTT.

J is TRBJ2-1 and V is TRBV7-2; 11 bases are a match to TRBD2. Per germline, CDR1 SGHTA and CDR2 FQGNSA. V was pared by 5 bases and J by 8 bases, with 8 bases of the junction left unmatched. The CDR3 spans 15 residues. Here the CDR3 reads CASSLGLAERDEQFF. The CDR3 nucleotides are TGTGCCAGCAGCCTGGGACTAGCGGAGCGCGATGAGCAGTTCTTC.

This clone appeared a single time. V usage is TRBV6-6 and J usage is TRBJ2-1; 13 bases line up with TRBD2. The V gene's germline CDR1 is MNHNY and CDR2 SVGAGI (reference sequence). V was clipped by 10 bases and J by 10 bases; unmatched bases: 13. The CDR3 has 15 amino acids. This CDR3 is CATSGTSGIRSEQFF. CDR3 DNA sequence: TGTGCCACCTCCGGGACTAGCGGGATCCGGTCAGAGCAGTTCTTC.

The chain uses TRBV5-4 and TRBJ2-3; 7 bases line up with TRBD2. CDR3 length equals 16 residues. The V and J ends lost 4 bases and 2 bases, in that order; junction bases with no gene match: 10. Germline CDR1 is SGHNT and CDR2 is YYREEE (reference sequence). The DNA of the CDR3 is TGTGCCAGCAGCCCCGGGGGGAGCTATACCACAGATACGCAGTATTTT. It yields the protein CASSPGGSYTTDTQYF. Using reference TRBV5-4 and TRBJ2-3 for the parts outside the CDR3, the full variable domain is ETGVTQSPTHLIKTRGQQVTLRCSSQSGHNTVSWYQQALGQGPQFIFQYYREEENGRGNFPPRFSGLQFPNYSSELNVNALELDDSALYLCASSPGGSYTTDTQYFGPGTRLTVL.

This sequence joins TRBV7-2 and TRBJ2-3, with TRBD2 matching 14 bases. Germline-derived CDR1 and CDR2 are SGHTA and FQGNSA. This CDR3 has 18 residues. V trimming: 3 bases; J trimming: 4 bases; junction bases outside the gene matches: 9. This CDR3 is CASSFGPSGLAGADTQYF. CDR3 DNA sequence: TGTGCCAGCAGCTTTGGGCCCTCGGGACTAGCGGGAGCAGATACGCAGTATTTT.